This TCR beta chain was sequenced during a study of identifying expanded T cells in peripheral blood. During the collection period, no donor immune events like infections were recorded. As concerns this clone: The antigen remains undetermined.

Germline lookup yields CDR1 MDHEN and CDR2 SYDVKM. V dropped 3 bases and J dropped 1 base, with 4 bases sitting between them. This CDR3 is built from 13 residues. General observations from the study: Technical replicates showed roughly 1.2 changed clones; approximately 2 weeks roughly 15; four weeks 19. Variance in clone template counts between approximately 2-week samples significantly increased with total template count across all healthy donors.

The table came from immunoSEQ multiplex PCR; TCRdb's copy has only in-frame clones and leaves some out. The sample contains about 53,000 clones, around 83% of which appear only once. The material sequenced was blood. This sequence originates from a person aged 18-70 years in good health. The chain recombines TRBV28 with TRBJ1-5; D ambiguous. This chain's CDR3 is CASSLASNQPQHF. The CDR3 DNA is TGTGCCAGCAGTTTGGCCAGCAATCAGCCCCAGCATTTT.